This T cell receptor beta chain was sequenced in a study of shared clonotypes between healthy human individuals. Study context: Donors were a couple of women and a few men aged 18 to 49.

The CDR3 spans 13 residues. CDR1 is SEHNR, CDR2 FQNEAQ, per germline (reference sequence). V dropped 3 bases and J dropped 6 bases, with 12 bases sitting between them. Study results and limitations: A limitation of the genetic and exposure-history diversity represented arose from few donors.

In the naive CD8 group, cells lacked CD45RO and were positively selected for CCR7, so terminally differentiated effector memory CD45RA+ cells were left out. Every one of the donors was a Caucasian adult that lived in Nashville, Tennessee. Genomic DNA from each subset was divided evenly over several immunoSEQ plates. Clones were read by immunoSEQ multiplex PCR, and TCRdb kept only the in-frame ones, dropping some. The profile shows about 2 million clones, less than 95% of them singletons. Notes on this clone: Its target is not known.

This clonotype originated in a man younger than 30 in good health. The sample comprised naive CD8+ T cells sorted from blood. The rearrangement joins TRBV7-9 to TRBJ2-7; maybe TRBD2 (6 bases). CDR3 sequence (DNA): TGTGCCAGCAGCTTTCCTAGCGTCCTCGAGCAGTACTTC. As protein: CASSFPSVLEQYF.